Shown below are 29 T cell receptor beta chains from a single sample sequenced in a study of blood T cell repertoires in COVID-19. Some clones are missing from TCRdb's copy, which holds only in-frame ones; the method was immunoSEQ multiplex PCR. The table lists 200,000 to 300,000 clones, around 87% of them singletons. Sequenced sample: peripheral blood. The receptors come from a woman aged 60-70 years with COVID-19, enrolled during active disease.

The chain is built from TRBV4-2 and TRBJ1-1; the D is unclear. This CDR3 is 14 amino acids long. Germline values: CDR1 LGHNA, CDR2 YNFKEQ. V lost 3 bases to trimming and J lost 4 bases, with 12 bases between them. CDR3: CASSQGGQSTEAFF. CDR3 DNA sequence: TGTGCCAGCAGCCAGGGAGGGCAGAGCACTGAAGCTTTCTTT.

The CDR3 DNA reads as TGTGCCAGCAGTGAAACTTATTATAGCAATCAGCCCCAGCATTTT. It codes for CASSETYYSNQPQHF. V usage is TRBV6-1 and J usage is TRBJ1-5; D remains unclear. Trimming took 2 bases from V and 0 from J, leaving 8 bases between them. In germline, CDR1 is MNHNS, CDR2 SASEGT. The CDR3 loop spans 15 amino acids.

This chain connects TRBV24-1 to TRBJ1-5; D ambiguous. With 4 bases removed from V and 0 bases from J, the gap between germline ends came to 12 bases. This CDR3 is built from 16 residues. Germline V lookup: CDR1 KGHDR, CDR2 SFDVKD. The CDR3 nucleotides read TGTGCCACCAGTGAGAGTAGAACTTATAGCAATCAGCCCCAGCATTTT. Translated, it gives CATSESRTYSNQPQHF.

This clone was counted a few times. CDR3 amino acids: CASSIGTGIFTEAFF. In nucleotides, the CDR3 is TGTGCCAGCAGCATCGGGACAGGGATATTCACTGAAGCTTTCTTT. The genes are TRBV7-9 and TRBJ1-1; TRBD1 aligns across 9 bases. The V and J ends lost 5 bases and 4 bases, in that order; junction bases with no gene match: 8. This CDR3 contains 15 residues. Looked up from germline, CDR1 is SEHNR and CDR2 is FQNEAQ (reference sequence).

This chain connects TRBV28 to TRBJ1-4, with TRBD1 matching 7 bases. This CDR3 has 15 amino acids. CDR1 and CDR2 from the germline V gene are MDHEN and SYDVKM. V trimming: 1 base; J trimming: 8 bases; junction bases outside the gene matches: 7. The CDR3 is CASSLSRGVSEKLFF. The DNA for the CDR3 is TGTGCCAGCAGTTTATCCAGGGGGGTTTCGGAAAAACTGTTTTTT.

The chain joins TRBV5-4 to TRBJ1-1, with a possible D match to TRBD1 (6 bases). The V and J ends lost 2 bases and 3 bases respectively, with 8 bases between them. Germline V gives CDR1 SGHNT, CDR2 YYREEE (reference sequence). The length of the CDR3 is 13 residues. In DNA, the CDR3 is TGTGCCAGCAGCTTTCACAGGGACACTGAAGCTTTCTTT. Residues: CASSFHRDTEAFF.

The chain couples TRBV6-5 to TRBJ1-1; 10 nucleotides match TRBD1. CDR3 length: 13 residues. Trimming removed 8 bases from V and 4 bases from J; junction bases left unmatched: 4. Germline assignment: CDR1 MNHEY and CDR2 SVGAGI. CDR3 residues: CASVWTGGTEAFF. The DNA for the CDR3 is TGTGCCAGCGTCTGGACAGGGGGCACTGAAGCTTTCTTT.

This chain links TRBV9 with TRBJ2-7; 7 nucleotides agree with TRBD2. The trim removed 1 base at V and 2 bases at J, leaving 3 bases unmatched. Germline V lookup: CDR1 SGDLS, CDR2 YYNGEE. The CDR3 has 14 residues. The CDR3 nucleotides are TGTGCCAGCAGCGTAACTAGCGACCCCTACGAGCAGTACTTC. It is translated as CASSVTSDPYEQYF.

This clone was recorded once. This chain uses TRBV6-6 with TRBJ2-5; D is unresolved. V lost 3 bases and J 1 base, leaving 12 bases between the germline ends. The germline gives CDR1 MNHNY, CDR2 SVGAGI (reference sequence). This CDR3 is 15 amino acids long. CDR3 sequence (DNA): TGTGCCAGCAGTTATACGCGACAACCCCAAGAGACCCAGTACTTC. As protein: CASSYTRQPQETQYF.

This clone was counted between two and nine times. The J gene is TRBJ2-5, the V gene TRBV7-2, with 11 bases that match TRBD2. This CDR3 has 15 residues. The germline V gene encodes CDR1 SGHTA and CDR2 FQGNSA. The junction had 5 bases not matched to a gene; V was cut back by 4 bases and J by 4 bases. CDR3 DNA: TGTGCCAGCAGCTGGGCCGGGACTAGCGGAGAGACCCAGTACTTC. Residues: CASSWAGTSGETQYF.

This chain connects TRBV27 to TRBJ1-1, with D perhaps matching TRBD1 (6 bases). V was trimmed by 2 bases and J by 3 bases, leaving 7 bases between them. Germline V lookup: CDR1 MNHEY, CDR2 SMNVEV (reference sequence). This CDR3 has 13 residues. The DNA of the CDR3 is TGTGCCAGCAGTTTAGAGGGGGACACTGAAGCTTTCTTT. Its protein is CASSLEGDTEAFF.

Only one count was recorded for this clone. The chain employs TRBV30 and TRBJ1-2; TRBD1 matches at 9 bases. Unmatched junction bases numbered 10, after V lost 7 bases and J lost 7 bases. Germline V gene lookup returns CDR1 GTSNPN and CDR2 SVGIG (reference sequence). This CDR3 is 13 amino acids long. Written as DNA, the CDR3 is TGTGCCTCATCGGGACAGGGTGAGGGTGGCTACACCTTC. Translated, it gives CASSGQGEGGYTF.

The rearrangement uses TRBV29-1 and TRBJ2-7; 9 bases map to TRBD1. V lost 6 bases to trimming and J lost 6 bases; unmatched junction nucleotides: 9. The CDR3 is 13 residues long. Germline CDR1 reads SQVTM; CDR2 reads ANQGSEA. This chain's CDR3 is CSVLTTGGGEQYF. DNA of the CDR3: TGCAGCGTACTTACGACAGGGGGAGGCGAGCAGTACTTC.

The genes are TRBV5-4 and TRBJ2-5; TRBD2 aligns across 13 bases. The length of the CDR3 is 16 residues. CDR1 SGHNT and CDR2 YYREEE come from the germline V gene (reference sequence). The ends lost 4 bases at V and 4 bases at J; junction bases unmatched: 7. The CDR3 coding sequence is TGTGCCAGCAGCCTTGGACTAGCGGGAGCCGGAGAGACCCAGTACTTC. Residues: CASSLGLAGAGETQYF.

The CDR3 loop is CASSLTDRANYGYTF. The DNA for the CDR3 is TGTGCCAGCAGCCTTACGGACAGAGCTAACTATGGCTACACCTTC. The chain uses TRBV13 and TRBJ1-2; possibly TRBD1 for D (6 bases). Germline CDR1 reads PRHDT; CDR2 reads FYEKMQ (reference sequence). The ends were cut back, 5 bases at V and 0 bases at J, with 13 bases in the middle. This CDR3 contains 15 residues.

This clone was detected ten times or more. The gene calls are TRBV11-1 and TRBJ1-1, with D uncertain. V was shortened by 5 bases and J by 5 bases, with 9 bases between the two germline ends. CDR3 length equals 12 residues. CDR1 and CDR2 (germline): SGHAT, FQDESV (reference sequence). DNA for the CDR3: TGTGCCAGCAGCCAGTCGTGGACTGAAGCTTTCTTT. Amino acid sequence: CASSQSWTEAFF. The whole variable domain, filled in from reference TRBV11-1 and TRBJ1-1, reads EAEVAQSPRYKITEKSQAVAFWCDPISGHATLYWYRQILGQGPELLVQFQDESVVDDSQLPKDRFSAERLKGVDSTLKIQPAELGDSAMYLCASSQSWTEAFFGQGTRLTVV.

The CDR3 sequence: CASSPSGRAGAHEQYF. For the CDR3, the DNA is TGTGCCAGCTCACCATCTGGGCGAGCGGGAGCGCACGAGCAGTACTTC. The chain is built from TRBV18 and TRBJ2-7; 8 nucleotides match TRBD2. Germline V gene lookup returns CDR1 KGHSH and CDR2 LQKENI. After removal of 2 bases from V and 5 bases from J, the junction contained 11 bases not matched to a gene. The CDR3 extends over 16 amino acids.

This chain joins TRBV24-1 and TRBJ2-1; maybe TRBD2 (6 bases). Trimming left V 7 bases short and J 0 bases short, with 24 bases between. The germline V gene encodes CDR1 KGHDR and CDR2 SFDVKD. The CDR3 length is 19 residues. The CDR3, as DNA: TGTGCCACCAGCCACACCCGCCGCGGACTAACCAGCTCCTACAATGAGCAGTTCTTC. Translation gives CATSHTRRGLTSSYNEQFF.

The chain is built from TRBV28 and TRBJ2-5, with D possibly being TRBD1 (6 bases). CDR3 size: 12 residues. V was shortened by 6 bases and J by 4 bases, with 9 bases between the two germline ends. The germline V gene encodes CDR1 MDHEN and CDR2 SYDVKM. This CDR3 reads CASRQGPETQYF. CDR3 nucleotide sequence: TGTGCCAGCAGACAGGGCCCAGAGACCCAGTACTTC. Drawing the rest from reference TRBV28 and TRBJ2-5, the complete variable domain is DVKVTQSSRYLVKRTGEKVFLECVQDMDHENMFWYRQDPGLGLRLIYFSYDVKMKEKGDIPEGYSVSREKKERFSLILESASTNQTSMYLCASRQGPETQYFGPGTRLLVL.

This chain uses TRBV5-1 with TRBJ2-1; 15 bases are shared with TRBD2. The CDR3 consists of 17 residues. J gave up 7 bases and V 4 bases, and 9 bases lay outside the gene matches. CDR1 is SGHRS, CDR2 YFSETQ, per germline. The CDR3 reads CASSTGTSGRLINEQFF. In DNA, the CDR3 is TGCGCCAGCAGCACTGGGACTAGCGGGAGGCTTATAAATGAGCAGTTCTTC.

This sequence joins TRBV6-2 or TRBV6-3 and TRBJ1-5; unclear D gene. This CDR3 is built from 15 residues. Deletions cut 5 bases from V and 4 bases from J, with 15 bases between. Germline V CDR1 and CDR2: MNHEY, SVGEGT. The CDR3 nucleotides are TGTGCCAGCAGTAGGGAGGGCGGCCAAAATCAGCCCCAGCATTTT. Amino acid sequence: CASSREGGQNQPQHF.

The chain carries TRBV25-1 and TRBJ1-1; D uncertain. This CDR3 has 13 amino acids. Germline V gene lookup returns CDR1 MGHDK and CDR2 SYGVNS. Trimming pared 7 bases from V and 4 bases from J, leaving 13 bases between. The CDR3 loop is CASTFGWSTEAFF. DNA of the CDR3: TGTGCCAGCACGTTCGGATGGAGCACTGAAGCTTTCTTT.

A few counts support this clone. The chain links TRBV28 to TRBJ2-1, with 9 bases matching TRBD1. V trimming: 3 bases; J trimming: 4 bases; junction bases outside the gene matches: 7. The CDR3 has 16 residues. Per germline, CDR1 MDHEN and CDR2 SYDVKM. The CDR3 spells CASSFRDRVKYNEQFF. The CDR3 DNA reads as TGTGCCAGCAGTTTCCGGGACAGGGTAAAATACAATGAGCAGTTCTTC.

This sequence joins TRBV19 and TRBJ2-6; TRBD1 is a possible D gene (5 bases). Germline V CDR1 and CDR2: LNHDA, SQIVND (reference sequence). Between the trimmed V and J ends, which lost 5 bases and 0 bases, there was a span of 11 bases. This CDR3 has 16 residues. CDR3 sequence reads: CASSDQGFSGANVLTF. For the CDR3, the DNA is TGTGCCAGTAGTGACCAGGGATTCTCTGGGGCCAACGTCCTGACTTTC.

This clone appeared a single time. The chain recombines TRBV6-2 or TRBV6-3 with TRBJ2-1; TRBD2 matches at 8 bases. Germline lookup yields CDR1 MNHEY and CDR2 SVGEGT. Unmatched junction bases numbered 3, after V lost 2 bases and J lost 9 bases. The CDR3 loop spans 13 amino acids. CDR3 in DNA: TGTGCCAGCAGTTACACAGCGGGAGTTGAGCAGTTCTTC. The encoded protein is CASSYTAGVEQFF.

The chain recombines TRBV20-1 with TRBJ1-3, with D hard to call. CDR3 size: 13 residues. Trimming stripped 3 bases from V and 7 bases from J, with 13 bases between. Germline CDR1 reads DFQATT; CDR2 reads SNEGSKA (reference sequence). CDR3 sequence reads: CSASNRYFNTIYF. The CDR3 DNA reads as TGCAGTGCTAGTAACCGGTATTTCAACACCATATATTTT.

This clone came up a few times. This chain connects TRBV28 to TRBJ2-7; 7 nucleotides align to TRBD1. J was trimmed by 2 bases and V by 5 bases; bases with no gene match: 3. CDR1 is MDHEN, CDR2 SYDVKM, per germline. There are 13 residues in the CDR3. The chain's CDR3 is CASSRDRTYEQYF. The CDR3 region has the DNA TGTGCCAGCAGTAGGGACAGAACCTACGAGCAGTACTTC. Full variable domain (outside the CDR3, taken from reference TRBV28 and TRBJ2-7): DVKVTQSSRYLVKRTGEKVFLECVQDMDHENMFWYRQDPGLGLRLIYFSYDVKMKEKGDIPEGYSVSREKKERFSLILESASTNQTSMYLCASSRDRTYEQYFGPGTRLTVT.

This CDR3 reads CASSFQIGGESNTGELFF. As DNA, the CDR3 is TGTGCCAGCAGCTTCCAAATTGGGGGGGAGTCGAACACCGGGGAGCTGTTTTTT. The V call is TRBV7-9, the J call TRBJ2-2; TRBD2 matches at 7 bases. Germline V gene lookup returns CDR1 SEHNR and CDR2 FQNEAQ (reference sequence). V was clipped by 3 bases and J by 0 bases; unmatched bases: 10. This CDR3 is built from 18 residues.

This clone was detected a few times. This chain uses TRBV7-2 with TRBJ2-7, with 7 bases identical to TRBD2. The CDR3 contains 14 residues. Germline V gene data show CDR1 as SGHTA and CDR2 as FQGNSA. Unmatched junction bases numbered 11, after V lost 3 bases and J lost 9 bases. CDR3 region: CASSFAGEVVGQYF. In DNA form, the CDR3 reads TGTGCCAGCAGCTTCGCGGGAGAGGTGGTTGGGCAGTACTTC.